The 28 T cell receptor beta chains in this list originate from one sample, sequenced in a study of T cells in Graves' hyperthyroidism and ophthalmopathy. The source material, RNA transcripts, was used to amplify TCR beta CDR3 regions. The HTBI primer set was used in a first-round RT-PCR of the TCR CDR3. TCRdb itself ran the multiplex PCR reads through MiXCR, one entry per CDR3 protein. The table records under 700,000 distinct CDR3 sequences, 35% to 55% of them present only once. Sequenced material: peripheral blood or thyroid tissue (not recorded which). The receptors originated from a woman aged 18-35 years with Graves' hyperthyroidism.

This clonotype was seen at least ten times. The genes are TRBV7-3 and TRBJ1-1; a possible D gene is TRBD1 (5 bases). This CDR3 has 14 amino acids. Germline values: CDR1 SGHTA, CDR2 FQGTGA. V dropped 6 bases and J dropped 7 bases, with 18 bases sitting between them. CDR3: CASSLEGRMSEAFF. CDR3 coding DNA: TGTGCCAGCAGTCTTGAGGGGCGGATGAGTGAAGCTTTCTTT. Full variable domain (outside the CDR3, taken from reference TRBV7-3 and TRBJ1-1): GAGVSQTPSNKVTEKGKYVELRCDPISGHTALYWYRQSLGQGPEFLIYFQGTGAADDSGLPNDRFFAVRPEGSVSTLKIQRTERGDSAVYLCASSLEGRMSEAFFGQGTRLTVV.

This chain connects TRBV19 to TRBJ1-5, with D unclear. The CDR3 runs 14 residues. The ends were cut back, 6 bases at V and 3 bases at J, with 12 bases in the middle. Looked up from germline, CDR1 is LNHDA and CDR2 is SQIVND (reference sequence). The CDR3 reads CASRNERPNQPQHF. CDR3 sequence (DNA): TGTGCCAGTAGGAACGAGAGACCCAATCAGCCCCAGCATTTT. The full variable domain, completed using reference TRBV19 and TRBJ1-5, is DGGITQSPKYLFRKEGQNVTLSCEQNLNHDAMYWYRQDPGQGLRLIYYSQIVNDFQKGDIAEGYSVSREKKESFPLTVTSAQKNPTAFYLCASRNERPNQPQHFGDGTRLSIL.

This chain links TRBV7-9 with TRBJ1-3; D ambiguous. There are 9 residues in the CDR3. Germline lookup yields CDR1 SEHNR and CDR2 FQNEAQ (reference sequence). V shed 11 bases and J shed 9 bases, with 8 bases lying between them. This CDR3 is CAARATIYF. In DNA, the CDR3 is TGTGCCGCCCGGGCCACCATATATTTT.

The chain joins TRBV20-1 to TRBJ2-7; 10 positions match TRBD1. The J call may be mistaken, given a closer DNA end match to TRBJ2-1. The length of the CDR3 is 13 residues. Germline V gene sequence: CDR1 DFQATT, CDR2 SNEGSKA (reference sequence). The CDR3 spells CSATGTGVNEQFF. CDR3 DNA: TGCAGTGCAACCGGGACAGGGGTAAATGAGCAGTTCTTC.

This chain uses TRBV10-3 with TRBJ1-5; D might be TRBD1 (5 bases). CDR3 length equals 14 residues. V lost 10 bases, J lost 7 bases, and 20 bases lay in between. Germline V lookup: CDR1 ENHRY, CDR2 SYGVKD. CDR3 loop: CASRYQGSSQPQHF. The CDR3 DNA sequence: TGTGCCAGCAGATACCAGGGAAGTAGCCAGCCCCAGCATTTT.

V usage is TRBV19 and J usage is TRBJ1-2; 7 bases fit TRBD1. CDR3 length equals 16 residues. Germline V gene data show CDR1 as LNHDA and CDR2 as SQIVND (reference sequence). The junction had 7 bases not matched to a gene; V was cut back by 1 base and J by 2 bases. The CDR3 region has the DNA TGTGCCAGTAGTATAGCTTGGACAGGTCACAACTATGGCTACACCTTC. Translating gives CASSIAWTGHNYGYTF.

The V and J genes are TRBV20-1 and TRBJ2-7, with a weak D call TRBD2 (6 bases). The germline V gene has CDR1 DFQATT and CDR2 SNEGSKA (reference sequence). V was trimmed by 6 bases and J by 2 bases, leaving 14 bases between them. CDR3 length: 13 amino acids. CDR3 coding DNA: TGCAGTGCCAGCCTGGGGGGTACCTACGAGCAGTACTTC. Protein sequence: CSASLGGTYEQYF.

V usage is TRBV7-2 and J usage is TRBJ2-5, with D possibly being TRBD2 (6 bases). The V gene lost 3 bases and the J gene lost 1 base, with 18 bases spanning the gap. CDR3 length equals 17 residues. Germline V gene data show CDR1 as SGHTA and CDR2 as FQGNSA. The CDR3 region is CASSFRRELGLQETQYF. The CDR3 DNA reads as TGTGCCAGCAGCTTCCGTCGTGAATTGGGACTCCAAGAGACCCAGTACTTC.

This rearrangement joins TRBV7-2 to TRBJ1-2; 7 positions agree with TRBD1. V was pared by 6 bases and J by 6 bases, with 10 bases of the junction left unmatched. This CDR3 has 14 residues. Germline values: CDR1 SGHTA, CDR2 FQGNSA. Here the CDR3 reads CASSYHRGKDGYTF. In nucleotides, the CDR3 is TGTGCCAGCAGTTATCACAGGGGTAAGGATGGCTACACCTTC.

The chain couples TRBV7-2 to TRBJ2-2; a possible D gene is TRBD1 (8 bases). V was trimmed by 3 bases and J by 0 bases, leaving 17 bases between them. This CDR3 is built from 18 residues. Germline assignment: CDR1 SGHTA and CDR2 FQGNSA. DNA of the CDR3: TGTGCCAGCAGCTTCCCACAAACAGGGGGGGCGAACACCGGGGAGCTGTTTTTT. Residues: CASSFPQTGGANTGELFF.

This clonotype has only a few counts. The junction departs from the called germline gene at one end, perhaps through a read error. The genes are TRBV10-3 and TRBJ2-7, with 9 bases identical to TRBD2. The CDR3 is made up of 16 amino acids. Germline assignment: CDR1 ENHRY and CDR2 SYGVKD. The CDR3 loop reads CASSSDLAGVPYEQYF. The CDR3 DNA sequence: TGTGCCAGCAGTTCGGACTTAGCGGGAGTTCCCTACGAGCAGTACTTC.

This clonotype was counted between two and nine times. The chain recombines TRBV7-9 with TRBJ1-1; unclear D gene. The CDR3 consists of 13 residues. In germline, CDR1 is SEHNR, CDR2 FQNEAQ (reference sequence). V was trimmed by 4 bases and J by 7 bases, leaving 13 bases between them. As DNA, the CDR3 is TGTGCCAGCAGCTCGACCCTGACGAGTGAAGCTTTCTTT. This encodes CASSSTLTSEAFF.

This clonotype was seen a handful of times. The chain has TRBV11-2 and TRBJ2-2; D not certain. Trimming removed 1 base from V and 6 bases from J, with 6 bases in between. The CDR3 runs to 13 residues. Germline CDR1 reads SGHAT; CDR2 reads FQNNGV. Here the CDR3 reads CASSLGEAGELFF. The CDR3 DNA reads TGTGCCAGCAGCTTAGGCGAGGCCGGGGAGCTGTTTTTT.

V and J are TRBV7-2 and TRBJ2-7, with TRBD2 identical over 15 bases. Per germline, CDR1 SGHTA and CDR2 FQGNSA. After removal of 5 bases from V and 6 bases from J, the junction contained 8 bases not matched to a gene. The CDR3 length is 16 residues. The CDR3: CASSPRTSGRVREQYF. The CDR3 DNA follows: TGTGCCAGCAGCCCCCGGACTAGCGGGAGGGTTCGCGAGCAGTACTTC.

This clonotype was observed a handful of times. This chain connects TRBV7-3 to TRBJ1-1; D unresolved. V shed 4 bases and J shed 3 bases, with 9 bases lying between them. Germline CDR1 is SGHTA and CDR2 is FQGTGA. CDR3 length equals 13 residues. CDR3 bases: TGTGCCAGCAGCTACCAAGAGGACACTGAAGCTTTCTTT. Encoded protein: CASSYQEDTEAFF.

V gene TRBV2 combines with J gene TRBJ1-5, with D uncertain. Germline CDR1 reads SNHLY; CDR2 reads FYNNEI. V was shortened by 6 bases and J by 2 bases, with 11 bases between the two germline ends. There are 14 residues in the CDR3. CDR3 amino acids: CASRGVDGNQPQHF. In DNA, the CDR3 is TGTGCCAGCAGGGGAGTTGATGGCAATCAGCCCCAGCATTTT.

The CDR3 is CASSEAYKQYF. The CDR3 DNA follows: TGTGCCAGCAGTGAAGCTTACAAGCAGTACTTC. J is TRBJ2-7 and V is TRBV2, with D unclear. The CDR3 loop spans 11 amino acids. Per germline, CDR1 SNHLY and CDR2 FYNNEI. Deletions cut 0 bases from V and 8 bases from J, with 5 bases between.

Regarding this clonotype: The conserved final phenylalanine or tryptophan is absent from the CDR3, which likely points to a read error. The J gene is TRBJ1-2, the V gene TRBV7-9, with 7 bases fitting TRBD1. The trim removed 5 bases at V and 6 bases at J, leaving 6 bases unmatched. The CDR3 runs 13 residues. The germline CDR1 and CDR2 sequences are SEHNR and FQNEAQ (reference sequence). CDR3 bases: TGTGCCAGCAGCCCGACAGGGTTAAATGGCTACACCCTC. Its translation is CASSPTGLNGYTL.

The rearrangement joins TRBV15 to TRBJ1-6; D perhaps matches TRBD1 (5 bases). The CDR3 consists of 14 residues. V was cut by 1 base and J by 10 bases, with 11 bases left in between. Germline-derived CDR1 and CDR2 are LNHNV and YYDKDF (reference sequence). The CDR3 nucleotides read TGTGCCACCAGCAGAGTAGGGGAGGGATCACCCCTCCACTTT. Its protein is CATSRVGEGSPLHF. Full variable domain (remainder filled in from reference TRBV15 and TRBJ1-6): DAMVIQNPRYQVTQFGKPVTLSCSQTLNHNVMYWYQQKSSQAPKLLFHYYDKDFNNEADTPDNFQSRRPNTSFCFLDIRSPGLGDTAMYLCATSRVGEGSPLHFGNGTRLTVT.

This clonotype was recorded at least ten times. The rearrangement uses TRBV19 and TRBJ2-5; 8 bases map to TRBD1. The CDR3 length is 14 residues. CDR1 is LNHDA and CDR2 is SQIVND in the germline V gene (reference sequence). Trimming at V came to 6 bases and at J to 5 bases, leaving 8 bases not matched to a gene. CDR3 sequence: CASREDRGVETQYF. The DNA for the CDR3 is TGTGCCAGTAGAGAAGACAGGGGTGTTGAGACCCAGTACTTC.

About this clonotype: This sequence may be a read error, since a much larger clone differs from it by one base. Here the CDR3 DNA reads TGTGCCATCAGCAAAAGTGGGGGATCCTCTGGGGCCAACGTCCTGACTTTC. Encoded protein: CAISKSGGSSGANVLTF. The V gene is TRBV10-3, the J gene TRBJ2-6; TRBD1 or TRBD2 may be the D gene (5 bases each). The length of the CDR3 is 17 residues. Per the germline V gene, CDR1 is ENHRY and CDR2 is SYGVKD. The germline V and J ends were trimmed by 6 bases and 0 bases, with 15 bases remaining between them.

The chain recombines TRBV7-9 with TRBJ1-4; no clear D gene. CDR3 length: 15 amino acids. The V and J ends lost 3 bases and 0 bases respectively, with 8 bases between them. Germline CDR1 and CDR2: SEHNR and FQNEAQ (reference sequence). The CDR3 sequence is CASSFASTTNEKLFF. CDR3 DNA: TGTGCCAGCAGCTTTGCTAGCACAACTAATGAAAAACTGTTTTTT.

This clonotype was observed once. Possible read error: a much larger clone is one base away. The chain has TRBV10-3 and TRBJ1-1, with TRBD1 identical over 10 bases. The CDR3 runs to 14 residues. Germline CDR1 is ENHRY and CDR2 is SYGVKD. Germline trimming cut 6 bases from V and 5 bases from J; bases unmatched to any gene: 6. Here the CDR3 DNA reads TGTGCCATCAGACCGACAGGGGGCCAAACTGAAGCTTTCTTT. Its translation: CAIRPTGGQTEAFF.

About this clonotype itself: Germline and junction disagree at one end, which may indicate a read error. The V and J genes are TRBV25-1 and TRBJ1-2; a possible D gene is TRBD1 (5 bases). CDR3 length equals 15 residues. Per the germline V gene, CDR1 is MGHDK and CDR2 is SYGVNS. The CDR3 sequence: CSVEVSGIPGRGYTF. The CDR3 DNA follows: TGCAGCGTTGAAGTTTCGGGGATTCCAGGGCGAGGCTACACCTTC.

The sample holds many counts of this clonotype. The chain uses TRBV7-2 and TRBJ1-5, with TRBD1 matching over 8 bases. Germline V gives CDR1 SGHTA, CDR2 FQGNSA. V shed 1 base and J 7 bases; nucleotides not matched to a gene: 6. The CDR3 spans 15 residues. CDR3 protein: CASSLGTGMGQPQHF. DNA of the CDR3: TGTGCCAGCAGCTTAGGGACAGGGATGGGCCAGCCCCAGCATTTT.

With regard to this clonotype: A read error may produce the germline difference seen at one junction end. The rearrangement links TRBV7-2 to TRBJ2-7; 13 nucleotides align to TRBD2. The CDR3 loop spans 16 amino acids. Germline-derived CDR1 and CDR2 are SGHTA and FQGNSA. The CDR3 nucleotides read TGTGCCAGCAGCTTAAGACTAGCGGGAGGCTCCCACGAGCAGTACTTC. Translated: CASSLRLAGGSHEQYF.

The chain couples TRBV20-1 to TRBJ1-4; D remains ambiguous. CDR3 size: 13 residues. CDR1 DFQATT and CDR2 SNEGSKA come from the germline V gene (reference sequence). V was shortened by 2 bases and J by 7 bases, with 11 bases between the two germline ends. DNA for the CDR3: TGCAGTGCTAGAAGGAGGTCCGTTGAAAAACTGTTTTTT. It translates to CSARRRSVEKLFF.

In this sample, this clonotype turned up a few times. The chain has TRBV7-3 and TRBJ2-5; 9 bases fit TRBD1. This CDR3 is 14 amino acids long. In germline, CDR1 is SGHTA, CDR2 FQGTGA. Trimming removed 6 bases from V and 4 bases from J; junction bases left unmatched: 6. For the CDR3, the DNA is TGTGCCAGCAGACCAACAGGGGGCCGAGAGACCCAGTACTTC. Its protein product is CASRPTGGRETQYF.